This entry features one T cell receptor (beta chain) sequence. Its antigen remains unidentified. This record comes from a study of cytomegalovirus exposure and HLA in healthy donors. Study summary: An earlier analysis found 117 million unique TCR beta sequences from about 190 million T cells.

Findings and limits, study-wide: TCR beta chains numbering 164 were designated cytomegalovirus-associated. What a later analysis showed was that several of the most significant clusters appeared linked to common viral pathogens.

Researchers ran the PCR with 60 Vbeta and 13 Jbeta primers. The table came from immunoSEQ multiplex PCR; TCRdb's copy has only in-frame clones and leaves some out. The table lists roughly 150,000 clones, approximately 81% of them singletons. Material: PBMCs. The sequence was collected from a boy aged 2 to 10 in good health and CMV-seronegative.

CDR3: CASSGGPRSYNEQFF. CDR3 DNA sequence: TGTGCCAGCAGTGGAGGGCCTCGCTCCTACAATGAGCAGTTCTTC. The chain uses TRBV11-2 and TRBJ2-1; D is possibly TRBD2 (6 bases). This CDR3 has 15 residues. Germline values: CDR1 SGHAT, CDR2 FQNNGV. With 6 bases removed from V and 0 bases from J, the gap between germline ends came to 12 bases.